This T cell receptor beta chain derives from a study of regulatory T cells in long-lasting Graves disease. Arm-PCR of CDR3 regions and iRepertoire HTBI primers were used to build TCR beta libraries. In TCRdb, the multiplex PCR reads were re-called with MiXCR into one record per CDR3 protein. The repertoire consists of a few hundred thousand distinct CDR3 sequences, with roughly 17% occurring once and the leading ten covering 30%. Time point meaning: newly diagnosed GD, antithyroid drugs for less than 3 months. Isolated PBMC RNA provided the starting material for the TCR library. Guidelines of the American Thyroid Association were used to diagnose Graves' disease. In its sample, this clonotype was seen many times. What it binds is unknown. V lost 0 bases and J lost 1, with 3 bases in between. There are 13 residues in the CDR3. Germline-derived CDR1 and CDR2 are SGHNT and YENEEA. Study-level findings and limits: Persistent disease preferred TRBV28, TRBJ1-2 and TRBJ2-5. Compared with new cases, persistent Graves' patients showed reduced TCR diversity.

These data are also associated with another study on T cells in Graves' hyperthyroidism and ophthalmopathy. That investigation notes: Blood samples included most of the expanded thyroid clonotypes exceeding 0.001.

The sequence derives from a man aged 35 to 55 with Graves disease. The material sequenced was peripheral blood mononuclear cells (PBMCs), taken at new diagnosis, from a patient treated with antithyroid drugs. The rearrangement joins TRBV11-3 to TRBJ2-5; no reliable D call. CDR3: CASSLESQETQYF. In DNA form, the CDR3 reads TGTGCCAGCAGCTTAGAGTCCCAAGAGACCCAGTACTTC.